Here is one T cell receptor beta chain with its context. The sample belongs to a study of blood T cell repertoires in COVID-19. Overall study: Spain, Italy and the United States supplied samples that represented acute and convalescent COVID-19. PBMCs, B-cell-depleted T cells, or T cells provided the cDNA or gDNA that made up the material.

This CDR3 is built from 14 residues. Germline V gene lookup returns CDR1 WSHSY and CDR2 SAAADI. Trimming left V 0 bases short and J 8 bases short, with 10 bases between. In the study's own analysis: The assay estimated nucleated cells by amplifying reference gene primers. Assay: immunoSEQ multiplex PCR; the TCRdb copy retains only in-frame clones and omits some. The D gene and trimming were derived from the DNA, and the V and J assignments and clone size from that table. Among approximately 24,000 clones listed, just over 85% were seen once. What was sequenced was peripheral blood. The TCR sequence derives from a man between 65 and 85 years old with acute or convalescent COVID-19. The V gene is TRBV10-2, the J gene TRBJ1-4, with D perhaps matching TRBD1 (6 bases). Here the CDR3 reads CASSESQGGEKLFF. DNA for the CDR3: TGCGCCAGCAGTGAGTCACAGGGTGGGGAAAAACTGTTTTTT.